This is a list of T cell receptor beta chains from one sample in a study of T cells in Graves' hyperthyroidism and ophthalmopathy. TCRdb re-analysed the multiplex PCR reads in MiXCR, keeping a single row per CDR3 protein. Among hundreds of thousands of distinct CDR3 sequences listed, 22% were seen once. Input material: blood. All receptors derive from a man aged 30 to 45 with Graves' ophthalmopathy. CDR3s include the opening cysteine and the closing phenylalanine or tryptophan. The order of the fields is V gene, D gene, J gene, clone size, CDR3 DNA, CDR3 protein. A D gene is named only where the DNA matches it firmly. Clone size is shown for a subset of rows, as once, few, many or a class of expanded clone.

V: TRBV29-1; D: -; J: TRBJ1-2; size: -; DNA: TGCAGCGTTGAAGATTGTCCCGGTAATGGCTACACCTTC; CDR3: CSVEDCPGNGYTF
V: TRBV5-4; D: -; J: TRBJ2-3; size: -; DNA: TGTGCCAGCAGCTTGTCTAGCAGAGATACGCAGTATTTT; CDR3: CASSLSSRDTQYF
V: TRBV3-1; D: TRBD1; J: TRBJ1-3; size: many; DNA: TGTGCCAGCAGCCAAGGAGACAGGGGAGGTGGAAACACCATATATTTT; CDR3: CASSQGDRGGGNTIYF
V: TRBV27; D: -; J: TRBJ2-6; size: -; DNA: TGTGCCAGCAGTAGCACAGGGTTCGGGGGGGCCAACGTCCTGACTTTC; CDR3: CASSSTGFGGANVLTF
V: TRBV30; D: -; J: TRBJ2-7; size: -; DNA: TGTGCCTGGAGTGTACCCGATAGAGGGTTCTACGAGCAGTACTTC; CDR3: CAWSVPDRGFYEQYF
V: TRBV7-6; D: -; J: TRBJ1-1; size: many; DNA: TGTGCCAGCAGCTTAGAATGGGACGGGGAAGCTTTCTTT; CDR3: CASSLEWDGEAFF
V: TRBV12-3/TRBV12-4; D: -; J: TRBJ2-7; size: few; DNA: TGTGCCAGCAGTTTAGCCCAGGTTTCCTCCTACGAGCAGTACTTC; CDR3: CASSLAQVSSYEQYF
V: TRBV12-3/TRBV12-4; D: -; J: TRBJ1-1; size: -; DNA: TGTGCCAGCAGTTTCCTAGGCTTAGGCACTGAAGCTTTCTTT; CDR3: CASSFLGLGTEAFF
V: TRBV11-3; D: -; J: TRBJ2-2; size: once; DNA: TGTGCCAGCAGCACTGTGGGTATCTCGAACACCGGGGAGCTGTTTTTT; CDR3: CASSTVGISNTGELFF
V: TRBV3-1; D: -; J: TRBJ2-7; size: many; DNA: TGTGCCAGCAGCCAGGCCTACAACTACGAGCAGTACTTC; CDR3: CASSQAYNYEQYF
V: TRBV19; D: TRBD1; J: TRBJ1-2; size: -; DNA: TGTGCCAGTGCAGACAGGGCCCGTGATGGCTACACCTTC; CDR3: CASADRARDGYTF
V: TRBV6-5; D: TRBD2; J: TRBJ2-5; size: few; DNA: TGTGCCAGCAGTTACTCGGGACTAGCGGGAGGAGAGACCCAGTACTTC; CDR3: CASSYSGLAGGETQYF
V: TRBV9; D: -; J: TRBJ1-1; size: many; DNA: TGTGCCAGCAGCGTAGAGGGATATAACACTGAAGCTTTCTTT; CDR3: CASSVEGYNTEAFF
V: TRBV6-1; D: -; J: TRBJ1-5; size: many; DNA: TGTGCCAGCAGTGTGGGGGCTGGGCAGGGGAATCAGCCCCAGCATTTT; CDR3: CASSVGAGQGNQPQHF
V: TRBV29-1; D: TRBD1; J: TRBJ2-5; size: few; DNA: TGCAGCGTAGTCCCGAGGGGGCGCGAGGGAGAGACCCAGTACTTC; CDR3: CSVVPRGREGETQYF
V: TRBV29-1; D: TRBD1; J: TRBJ1-2; size: -; DNA: TGCAGCGCTGGCGTGGCCGGGACAGCAGAGTATGGCTACACCTTC; CDR3: CSAGVAGTAEYGYTF
V: TRBV5-1; D: -; J: TRBJ1-1; size: -; DNA: TGCGCCAGCAAACTACGGGGTGGGACTGAAGCTTTCTTT; CDR3: CASKLRGGTEAFF
V: TRBV20-1; D: TRBD2; J: TRBJ2-1; size: many; DNA: TGCAGTGCCGGATCCTTAGCGGGAGGCTCCTACAATGAGCAGTTCTTC; CDR3: CSAGSLAGGSYNEQFF
V: TRBV28; D: TRBD1; J: TRBJ2-2; size: few; DNA: TGTGCCAGCAGTCACAGGGGGCGCGCCGGGGAGCTGTTTTTT; CDR3: CASSHRGRAGELFF
V: TRBV6-9; D: -; J: TRBJ1-5; size: -; DNA: TGCGCCAGCAGTGCTCGGCAGGGGCGCAATCAGCCCCAGCATTTT; CDR3: CASSARQGRNQPQHF
V: TRBV19; D: TRBD2; J: TRBJ2-5; size: few; DNA: TGTGCCAGTAGTATAAGGAGCGGGAGGGTGACGGAGACCCAGTACTTC; CDR3: CASSIRSGRVTETQYF
V: TRBV12-3/TRBV12-4; D: TRBD1; J: TRBJ2-2; size: -; DNA: TGTGCCAGCACCCTGGGACAGGGTGTCGGGGAGCTGTTTTTT; CDR3: CASTLGQGVGELFF
V: TRBV20-1; D: -; J: TRBJ1-6; size: once; DNA: TGCAGTGCTAGGGGGGGGGGGGATTCACCCCTCCACTTT; CDR3: CSARGGGDSPLHF
V: TRBV6-1; D: TRBD1; J: TRBJ1-5; size: many; DNA: TGTGCCAGCAGTGGATCCGGGACAGGGGGCTTAAGCAATCAGCCCCAGCATTTT; CDR3: CASSGSGTGGLSNQPQHF
V: TRBV20-1; D: TRBD2; J: TRBJ2-7; size: many; DNA: TGCAGTGCTAGAGAGCCGGGAGGGCTGGGCGAGCAGTACTTC; CDR3: CSAREPGGLGEQYF
V: TRBV6-1; D: -; J: TRBJ1-5; size: few; DNA: TGTGCCAGCAGCCAGGGAGGGCTTAGCAATCAGCCCCAGCATTTT; CDR3: CASSQGGLSNQPQHF
V: TRBV29-1; D: -; J: TRBJ2-3; size: -; DNA: TGCAGCGTTGATTCAGGGATCACAGATACGCAGTATTTT; CDR3: CSVDSGITDTQYF
V: TRBV20-1; D: TRBD1; J: TRBJ2-3; size: few; DNA: TGCAGTGCACTTTGGACAGGCCGCACAGATACGCAGTATTTT; CDR3: CSALWTGRTDTQYF
V: TRBV20-1; D: -; J: TRBJ2-3; size: -; DNA: TGCAGTGCTTCTCGGAGACAGACGAGCACAGATACGCAGTATTTT; CDR3: CSASRRQTSTDTQYF
V: TRBV20-1; D: -; J: TRBJ2-1; size: few; DNA: TGCAGTGCTAGAGATCTCTACGGGGACAATTACAATGAGCAGTTCTTC; CDR3: CSARDLYGDNYNEQFF
V: TRBV2; D: TRBD2; J: TRBJ2-3; size: many; DNA: TGTGCCAGCGGACTAGCGATTGTCACAGATACGCAGTATTTT; CDR3: CASGLAIVTDTQYF
V: TRBV11-2; D: -; J: TRBJ2-7; size: many; DNA: TGTGCCAGCAGCTTAGAAGGCATTTTTGTTTACGAGCAGTACTTC; CDR3: CASSLEGIFVYEQYF
V: TRBV12-3/TRBV12-4; D: TRBD2; J: TRBJ2-1; size: many; DNA: TGTGCCAGCAGTGGGCTGGGACTAGAAATATTCAATGAGCAGTTCTTC; CDR3: CASSGLGLEIFNEQFF
V: TRBV19; D: -; J: TRBJ1-2; size: few; DNA: TGTGCCAGCGGACACAGCGGCTACACCTTC; CDR3: CASGHSGYTF
V: TRBV11-3; D: -; J: TRBJ2-1; size: many; DNA: TGTGCCAGCAGCCCCTGGAGCTACAGAGAGCAGTTCTTC; CDR3: CASSPWSYREQFF
V: TRBV27; D: -; J: TRBJ1-1; size: few; DNA: TGTGCCAGCAGTTTTGGGACCGCCTCCACTGAAGCTTTCTTT; CDR3: CASSFGTASTEAFF
V: TRBV30; D: -; J: TRBJ1-3; size: few; DNA: TGTGCCTCTTCAAGCAGGGGAGGTGGAAACACCATATATTTT; CDR3: CASSSRGGGNTIYF
V: TRBV29-1; D: -; J: TRBJ2-5; size: once; DNA: TGCAGCGTTAGAGGGACTGGAGAGACCCAGTACTTC; CDR3: CSVRGTGETQYF
V: TRBV29-1; D: TRBD1; J: TRBJ2-1; size: few; DNA: TGCAGCGTTTCGGACAGGGGATACAATGAGCAGTTCTTC; CDR3: CSVSDRGYNEQFF
V: TRBV20-1; D: TRBD2; J: TRBJ2-7; size: many; DNA: TGCAGTGCTACAATACCGGGACTAACTGGGGAGCAGTACTTC; CDR3: CSATIPGLTGEQYF
V: TRBV3-1; D: -; J: TRBJ1-3; size: -; DNA: TGTGCCAGCAGCCAAGGGGTTAGAGGGTCTGGAAACACCATATATTTT; CDR3: CASSQGVRGSGNTIYF
V: TRBV6-1; D: -; J: TRBJ2-3; size: -; DNA: TGTGCCAGCACTTCCCTCTCCGACGCTGATACGCAGTATTTT; CDR3: CASTSLSDADTQYF